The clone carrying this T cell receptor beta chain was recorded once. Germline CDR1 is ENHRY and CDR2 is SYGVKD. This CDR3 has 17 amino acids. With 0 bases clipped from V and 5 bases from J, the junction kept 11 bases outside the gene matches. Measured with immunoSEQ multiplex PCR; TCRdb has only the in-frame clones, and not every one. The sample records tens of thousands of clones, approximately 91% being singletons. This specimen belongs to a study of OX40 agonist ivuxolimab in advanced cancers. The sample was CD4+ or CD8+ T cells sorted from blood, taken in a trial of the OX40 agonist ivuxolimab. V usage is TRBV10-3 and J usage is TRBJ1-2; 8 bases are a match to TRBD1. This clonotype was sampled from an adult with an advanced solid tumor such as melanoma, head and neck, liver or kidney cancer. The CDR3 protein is CAISESVQGARVYGYTF. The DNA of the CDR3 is TGTGCCATCAGTGAGTCGGTGCAGGGGGCGCGGGTTTATGGCTACACCTTC.